This TCR beta chain is from a study of cytomegalovirus exposure and HLA in healthy donors. Study conclusions and caveats: Per published reports, the classifier diagnosed cytomegalovirus status with high specificity and sensitivity. Presence/absence comparisons presumed near-even sequencing depth among donors. A later analysis, which compared TCR beta chains of equal frequency, found the HLA-associated ones more clonally expanded.

The PCR had 60 Vbeta and 13 Jbeta primers. Here immunoSEQ multiplex PCR was the method, and the copy in TCRdb shows in-frame clones only, minus some. The table lists about 160,000 clones, around 80% of them singletons. V gave up 4 bases and J gave up 3 bases; unmatched junction bases: 5. This CDR3 spans 15 amino acids. Germline lookup yields CDR1 SGHTA and CDR2 FQGNSA. A remark on this clone: Its antigen remains unidentified.

The chain uses TRBV7-2 and TRBJ1-4; 7 bases align to TRBD1. Sequenced input: PBMCs. This clonotype originated in a man aged 40-55 years in good health and CMV-seronegative. CDR3 amino acids: CASSSNRGPNEKLFF. The DNA of the CDR3 is TGTGCCAGCAGCTCAAACAGGGGTCCTAATGAAAAACTGTTTTTT.